The rows below give T cell receptor beta chains drawn from one sample of a study of cytomegalovirus exposure and HLA in healthy donors. Generated by immunoSEQ multiplex PCR, the TCRdb table keeps only in-frame clones and is missing some. The repertoire holds 100,000 to 120,000 clones, with approximately 79% as singletons. Specimen: PBMCs. The source is a man aged 25-45 years in good health and CMV-seropositive. Each CDR3 is given with its conserved first and last residue. D genes are given only for firm matches. Rows give clone size only sometimes, using once, few, many, or a class for an expanded clone.

abundance	v_gene	j_gene	d_gene	CDR3aa	CDR3nt
few	TRBV5-5	TRBJ2-7	-	CASSQEDEQYF	TGTGCCAGCAGCCAAGAGGACGAGCAGTACTTC
-	TRBV29-1	TRBJ1-1	TRBD1	CSVEGQGVGEAFF	TGCAGCGTTGAAGGACAGGGAGTAGGTGAAGCTTTCTTT
few	TRBV10-2	TRBJ1-1	-	CASSEGQNTEAFF	TGCGCCAGCAGTGAGGGACAGAACACTGAAGCTTTCTTT
few	TRBV27	TRBJ1-5	TRBD1	CASARGVQGDQPQHF	TGTGCCAGCGCAAGGGGGGTACAGGGGGATCAGCCCCAGCATTTT
-	TRBV4-1	TRBJ2-5	-	CASSQGVDKETQYF	TGCGCCAGCAGCCAAGGGGTGGACAAGGAGACCCAGTACTTC
-	TRBV25-1	TRBJ2-7	-	CASSDRAHEQYF	TGTGCCAGCAGTGACAGGGCCCACGAGCAGTACTTC
-	TRBV5-8	TRBJ1-2	TRBD1	CASSRKGAATYGYTF	TGTGCCAGCAGCCGGAAGGGGGCCGCCACCTATGGCTACACCTTC
-	TRBV14	TRBJ1-6	TRBD1	CASSLRTGGGSPLHF	TGTGCCAGCAGCCTGAGGACAGGGGGCGGCTCACCCCTCCACTTT
-	TRBV19	TRBJ2-3	TRBD2	CASNPGGIIDTQYF	TGTGCCAGTAACCCCGGGGGGATAATCGATACGCAGTATTTT
once	TRBV15	TRBJ2-5	TRBD1	CATSGVGTGRETQYF	TGTGCCACCAGCGGGGTCGGGACAGGGCGGGAGACCCAGTACTTC
-	TRBV19	TRBJ2-4	-	CASSINRQTNIQYF	TGTGCCAGTAGTATCAACCGACAGACGAACATTCAGTACTTC
-	TRBV5-6	TRBJ1-5	-	CASSKLDETVPGNQPQHF	TGTGCCAGCAGCAAACTCGACGAGACAGTGCCGGGCAATCAGCCCCAGCATTTT
-	TRBV6-6	TRBJ2-7	-	CASSYSALTYEQYF	TGTGCCAGCAGTTACTCTGCGCTAACCTACGAGCAGTACTTC
-	TRBV5-1	TRBJ2-5	TRBD1	CASSLGQGGETQYF	TGCGCCAGCAGCTTGGGACAGGGGGGGGAGACCCAGTACTTC
few	TRBV7-3	TRBJ1-1	-	CASSLSGRQLNTEAFF	TGTGCCAGCAGCTTAAGCGGTAGACAGCTCAACACTGAAGCTTTCTTT
few	TRBV6-1	TRBJ1-2	TRBD1	CASSGGQGALDPYGYTF	TGTGCCAGCAGTGGGGGACAGGGGGCCCTGGATCCCTATGGCTACACCTTC